The sequence of this T cell receptor (beta chain) was determined in a study of shared clonotypes between healthy human individuals. Study context: Each donor's CD4 naive and CD4 memory cells filled three plates apiece, CD8 naive two, and CD8 memory one. Broader study findings: Only blood was sampled; tissue repertoires likely differ. Generally, estimated richness proved larger in naive subsets than it did in memory subsets.

A word on this clone: Its antigen is not identified.

At the deep level, the assay was run. The protocol was immunoSEQ multiplex PCR, while the TCRdb copy is restricted to in-frame clones and leaves out a portion. The sample includes roughly 2.1 million clones, 93% of them seen just once. Naive CD8 cells comprised CD45RO-negative, CCR7-positively selected cells, excluding terminally differentiated effector memory CD45RA+ cells. This sequence originates from a man younger than 35 in good health. Some clones in this sample may be carry-over from other donors' samples. Sequencing was done on a sample of naive CD8+ T cells from PBMCs.

CDR3 in DNA: TGTGCCAGCAGCTTAATGGCGGGATCCTCCTACGAGCAGTACTTC. Protein product: CASSLMAGSSYEQYF. V is TRBV7-6 and J is TRBJ2-7, with D possibly TRBD2 on 6 matching bases. In germline, CDR1 is SGHVS, CDR2 FNYEAQ. This CDR3 region has 15 residues. V dropped 2 bases and J dropped 0 bases, with 11 bases sitting between them.